The 20 T cell receptor beta chains below all came from one sample that was sequenced in a study of CD8+CD57+ T cells in acquired aplastic anemia. The template for TCR beta VDJ and CDR3 sequence profiling was genomic DNA. TCRdb reprocessed the reads via MiXCR and lists one record per CDR3 protein. The data hold 150,000 or so distinct CDR3 sequences, with around 48% observed a single time. Flow cytometry had shown expanded CD8+CD57+ cells in the patients chosen for sequencing. The sequencing sample was made of sorted CD4+, CD8+, or CD8+CD57+ T cells (not recorded which) from PBMCs. These receptors were obtained from a human donor with aplastic anemia.

J is TRBJ1-5 and V is TRBV2, with D perhaps TRBD1 (5 bases). The CDR3 spans 15 residues. The germline gives CDR1 SNHLY, CDR2 FYNNEI. V dropped 6 bases and J dropped 1 base, with 13 bases sitting between them. CDR3 bases: TGTGCCAGCAGGGCGGGACTACTGAGCAATCAGCCCCAGCATTTT. Its translation is CASRAGLLSNQPQHF.

This rearrangement joins TRBV10-3 to TRBJ1-2, with D unclear. Germline CDR1 is ENHRY and CDR2 is SYGVKD. The CDR3 loop spans 14 amino acids. V lost 3 bases and J 8 bases, leaving 16 bases between the germline ends. Here the CDR3 DNA reads TGTGCCATCAGTGACCCGGGGAAGGCGGAAGGCTACACCTTC. Protein sequence: CAISDPGKAEGYTF.

J is TRBJ2-5 and V is TRBV7-9; D possibly uses TRBD1 or TRBD2 (5 bases each). The CDR3 is made up of 14 amino acids. Germline V gene data show CDR1 as SEHNR and CDR2 as FQNEAQ (reference sequence). Trimming removed 1 base at V and 4 bases at J, with 10 bases between. CDR3 region: CASSLVGTGETQYF. The CDR3 nucleotides are TGTGCCAGCAGCTTAGTGGGGACGGGAGAGACCCAGTACTTC.

This clonotype was observed once. The CDR3: CASSGWGGREAFF. The CDR3 DNA reads as TGTGCCAGCAGTGGTTGGGGGGGTAGGGAAGCTTTCTTT. The rearrangement joins TRBV2 to TRBJ1-1; D might be TRBD1 (5 bases). The CDR3 sequence is 13 residues long. The germline V gene has CDR1 SNHLY and CDR2 FYNNEI. With 4 bases removed from V and 8 bases from J, the gap between germline ends came to 14 bases.

J is TRBJ1-4 and V is TRBV7-9; D remains unclear. The CDR3 is 14 residues long. Germline loops: CDR1 SEHNR, CDR2 FQNEAQ (reference sequence). Trimming shortened V by 3 bases and J by 5 bases, and 10 bases separated the two germline ends. DNA of the CDR3: TGTGCCAGCAGCTTTGAGGCGGGCAATGAAAAACTGTTTTTT. It encodes CASSFEAGNEKLFF.

J is TRBJ1-2 and V is TRBV29-1; possible D gene TRBD1, 6 bases. CDR3 length: 16 amino acids. Germline V lookup: CDR1 SQVTM, CDR2 ANQGSEA. Trimming pared 3 bases from V and 8 bases from J, leaving 25 bases between. The CDR3 nucleotides read TGCAGCGTTGAGCTAGCAGCCCCCAGGGGAGGTGGCGGCTACACCTTC. It encodes CSVELAAPRGGGGYTF.

This clonotype was picked up many times. The chain has TRBV20-1 and TRBJ1-2; possibly TRBD1 for D (6 bases). V shed 0 bases and J shed 7 bases, with 12 bases lying between them. Germline V lookup: CDR1 DFQATT, CDR2 SNEGSKA (reference sequence). This CDR3 spans 13 amino acids. The CDR3 spells CSARDSGGGGYTF. The CDR3 DNA reads TGCAGTGCTAGAGATTCGGGGGGCGGTGGCTACACCTTC.

The table lists this clonotype with many counts. The chain couples TRBV5-1 to TRBJ2-7; D remains unclear. The CDR3 covers 13 residues. Germline CDR1 reads SGHRS; CDR2 reads YFSETQ. The ends were cut back, 0 bases at V and 2 bases at J, with 6 bases in the middle. In nucleotides, the CDR3 is TGCGCCAGCAGCTTGGAGGCAACCTACGAGCAGTACTTC. It codes for CASSLEATYEQYF.

Concerning this clonotype: Being one base from a much bigger clone, this may be a read error. The chain has TRBV19 and TRBJ2-1; no clear D. The CDR3 is made up of 11 amino acids. From germline, CDR1 is LNHDA and CDR2 SQIVND (reference sequence). V gave up 11 bases and J gave up 15 bases, with 20 bases separating them. The CDR3 loop is CAPRGPAAVFF. Written as DNA, the CDR3 is TGTGCCCCCCGTGGTCCGGCCGCGGTGTTCTTC.

This clonotype occurred many times. CDR3 sequence reads: CASSEPGLAAEQYF. The CDR3 coding sequence is TGTGCCAGCAGTGAACCCGGACTAGCTGCCGAGCAGTACTTC. The J gene is TRBJ2-7, the V gene TRBV6-1; 8 nucleotides align to TRBD2. Germline V gives CDR1 MNHNS, CDR2 SASEGT. The CDR3 is made up of 14 amino acids. V shed 2 bases, J shed 6 bases, and the junction held 6 bases outside the gene matches.

This clonotype was seen once. V gene TRBV7-6 combines with J gene TRBJ2-3; 10 bases fit TRBD1. Looked up from germline, CDR1 is SGHVS and CDR2 is FNYEAQ. The CDR3 has 15 residues. Germline trimming cut 3 bases from V and 4 bases from J; bases unmatched to any gene: 4. Here the CDR3 DNA reads TGTGCCAGCAGCTTGACAGGGGGCTTCGCAGATACGCAGTATTTT. Encoded protein: CASSLTGGFADTQYF. Using reference TRBV7-6 and TRBJ2-3 for the parts outside the CDR3, the full variable domain is GAGVSQSPRYKVTKRGQDVALRCDPISGHVSLYWYRQALGQGPEFLTYFNYEAQQDKSGLPNDRFSAERPEGSISTLTIQRTEQRDSAMYRCASSLTGGFADTQYFGPGTRLTVL.

This clonotype was counted many times. This rearrangement joins TRBV7-9 to TRBJ2-7; 10 nucleotides line up with TRBD1. Germline V CDR1 and CDR2: SEHNR, FQNEAQ (reference sequence). V lost 6 bases to trimming and J lost 3 bases; unmatched junction nucleotides: 8. The CDR3 is 15 residues long. Here the CDR3 reads CASRAGTGVIYEQYF. In nucleotides, the CDR3 is TGTGCCAGCAGGGCCGGGACAGGGGTGATCTACGAGCAGTACTTC.

The J gene is TRBJ2-7, the V gene TRBV29-1; TRBD1 is a possible D gene (6 bases). Germline CDR1 reads SQVTM; CDR2 reads ANQGSEA. This CDR3 is built from 11 residues. Trimming removed 8 bases from V and 3 bases from J, with 11 bases in between. The DNA for the CDR3 is TGCAGCAGCCGGGACAACTACGAGCAGTACTTC. This gives the protein CSSRDNYEQYF.

V usage is TRBV27 and J usage is TRBJ2-1; D not resolved. This CDR3 comprises 13 residues. Looked up from germline, CDR1 is MNHEY and CDR2 is SMNVEV (reference sequence). The V and J ends lost 7 bases and 1 base respectively, with 8 bases between them. The CDR3 is CASTARSYNEQFF. The CDR3 DNA follows: TGTGCCAGCACCGCAAGATCCTACAATGAGCAGTTCTTC.

This chain connects TRBV20-1 to TRBJ2-3; 10 bases line up with TRBD2. The V segment lost 6 bases and the J segment 5 bases; nucleotides outside the gene matches: 11. Per germline, CDR1 DFQATT and CDR2 SNEGSKA (reference sequence). The CDR3 is made up of 15 amino acids. CDR3 sequence: CSAQEGLAGEDTQYF. The CDR3 nucleotides are TGCAGTGCCCAGGAAGGGCTAGCGGGAGAAGATACGCAGTATTTT.

The V call is TRBV18, the J call TRBJ2-5, with 8 bases aligning to TRBD2. The junction had 7 bases not matched to a gene; V was cut back by 2 bases and J by 5 bases. There are 15 residues in the CDR3. The germline V gene has CDR1 KGHSH and CDR2 LQKENI. The CDR3 nucleotides are TGTGCCAGCTCACCAGGACAAGCGGGAGCGGAGACCCAGTACTTC. Its translation is CASSPGQAGAETQYF.

In its sample, this clonotype was seen many times. J is TRBJ1-1 and V is TRBV19, with 7 bases that match TRBD1. CDR1 is LNHDA, CDR2 SQIVND, per germline (reference sequence). The CDR3 is 13 amino acids. Germline trimming cut 5 bases from V and 7 bases from J; bases unmatched to any gene: 7. DNA for the CDR3: TGTGCCAGTAGTTTAGGGACAGAGCGTGAAGCTTTCTTT. It codes for CASSLGTEREAFF.

The chain links TRBV7-9 to TRBJ2-7; D uncertain. The CDR3 length is 12 residues. The V gene's germline CDR1 is SEHNR and CDR2 FQNEAQ (reference sequence). V lost 5 bases and J lost 4, with 9 bases in between. The CDR3 protein is CASSATPYEQYF. The CDR3 nucleotides are TGTGCCAGCAGCGCGACCCCTTACGAGCAGTACTTC.

In regard to this clonotype: This CDR3 is missing its conserved last phenylalanine or tryptophan, likely due to a read error. CDR3 amino acids: CAISWRGTSGGAGTDTQYC. CDR3 DNA sequence: TGTGCCATCAGCTGGCGCGGGACTAGCGGGGGGGCAGGGACAGATACGCAGTATTGT. The V call is TRBV10-3, the J call TRBJ2-3, with TRBD2 matching over 16 bases. Trimming at V came to 6 bases and at J to 3 bases, leaving 12 bases not matched to a gene. The CDR3 covers 19 residues. Per germline, CDR1 ENHRY and CDR2 SYGVKD.

This clonotype has at least ten counts. This CDR3 is CASSMGQGVETQYF. The CDR3 bases are TGTGCCAGTAGTATGGGACAGGGAGTAGAGACCCAGTACTTC. The rearrangement links TRBV19 to TRBJ2-5, with TRBD1 identical over 9 bases. The CDR3 consists of 14 residues. Germline V gene sequence: CDR1 LNHDA, CDR2 SQIVND (reference sequence). The V gene end was trimmed by 3 bases and the J gene end by 4 bases; junction bases not matched to a gene: 3. The variable domain in full, completed from reference TRBV19 and TRBJ2-5, reads DGGITQSPKYLFRKEGQNVTLSCEQNLNHDAMYWYRQDPGQGLRLIYYSQIVNDFQKGDIAEGYSVSREKKESFPLTVTSAQKNPTAFYLCASSMGQGVETQYFGPGTRLLVL.